This T cell receptor beta chain was retrieved from a study of shared clonotypes between healthy human individuals (dated by TCRdb to about 2020). At the level of the whole study: The cohort comprised a couple of women and a few men aged 18 to 49 years. Blood TCR repertoires of a handful of healthy adults were deeply sequenced to estimate repertoire size and the extent of clonotype sharing between individuals. Leukapheresis yielded between about 0.94 and 8.9 billion PBMCs per donor. For each donor, CD4 naive and CD4 memory were each given three plates, CD8 naive was given two plates, and CD8 memory was given one plate. Libraries were prepared and TCR repertoires were sequenced by different laboratories using diverse techniques, in order to increase sequencing depth and limit assay-specific biases. General study outcomes and caveats: Higher generation probabilities were observed for clonotypes shared by all four sorted-subset donors than for non-shared clonotypes. Even with the large sequencing depth, rarefaction of the sorted-subset datasets indicated that sequencing was incomplete. Sampling was restricted to blood, and TCR repertoires in tissue are likely to differ from TCR repertoires in blood. Based on pairwise subsampling, the degree of clonotype sharing among donors was expected to be affected by sequencing depth. Sharing across a handful of donors was observed for 5% to 6.5% of naive CD4, over 3% of naive CD8, about 2.3% of memory CD4, and around 0.4% of memory CD8 clonotypes. Because the study included a small number of donors, the genetic and exposure-history diversity represented was limited. Estimated clonotype richness was generally larger for naive than for memory subsets.

Using the deep immunoSEQ assay, TCR CDR3 regions were amplified from genomic DNA by multiplex PCR. Extracted genomic DNA from each cell subset was distributed evenly across all wells of several immunoSEQ 96-well plates, and each plate was treated as a replicate. For sorted subsets, 200 to 250 ng of genomic DNA, equivalent to 25,000 to 30,000 T cell genomes, went into each replicate PCR. Purified libraries were quantified with a Qubit 3.0 fluorometer, sized on a Bioanalyzer 2100, and re-quantified with the KAPA Library Quantification kit. Every immunoSEQ 96-well plate was sequenced on a separate single-read 150-cycle Illumina NextSeq 550 flow cell. The study's processing was this. Because the immunoSEQ output held only junctional sequences and lacked quality scores, the filtering could not match the filtering applied to full-length reads. To assign V/J genes and CDR3, sequences were annotated using PyIR, a Python wrapper for IgBLAST v1.9, with IMGT germline references. Reads were removed for weak V/J assignments (E-value above 1e-6), missing CDR3, stop codons, out-of-frame junctions, or ambiguous translated residues. A V3J clonotype was defined by an identical inferred V gene, J gene, and CDR3 amino acid sequence. Percentage overlap between repertoires was calculated by dividing the number of shared unique clonotypes by the size of the smaller repertoire. Three approaches were used to assess repertoire richness: RTK rarefaction, the Chao1 estimator, and Recon v2.1 estimates of unobserved clonotypes. OLGA was used to compute generation probabilities for all TCRbeta clonotypes that the gDNA method yielded from several donors. Imported from immuneACCESS, the table was reduced by TCRdb to in-frame sequences with V and J called. These copies leave out some clones; in studies compared against another copy, an unresolved V gene accounts for under half, and the cause of the remainder is not known. V and J calls and clone size come straight from that table; D and trimming were deduced from the DNA. The sample yields 2.5 million or so clones; about 92% were counted once. The ten largest clones take up 0.14% of the sample.

Healthy HIV-negative adults with no recently reported acute infections or vaccinations were included as donors. Only Caucasian adults living in Nashville, Tennessee, USA were represented among the donors. CD4+ T cells were enriched by magnetic negative selection, after which naive cells were positively selected on CD45RA and the negative fraction was taken as the memory subset. After blood collection by leukapheresis, PBMCs were isolated using Ficoll-Histopaque density gradient centrifugation and then cryopreserved in the vapor phase of liquid nitrogen. Analytical flow cytometry was used to check the purity and quantity of each magnetically sorted T cell population. From each sorted fraction, genomic DNA was isolated and quantified by UV absorbance on a Nanodrop 2000c. To note about this clone: Its binding antigen is unknown. Base qualities are not provided; no much larger clone lies one nucleotide away.

V sheds 3 bases and J sheds 0 bases, leaving 18 bases between their ends. Via the germline V gene, CDR1 is SGHVS and CDR2 FQNEAQ. The cysteine opens and the phenylalanine closes a CDR3 of 18 amino acids. Only the CDR3 part of the read is kept: 54 bases, read in frame from the first base. The chain uses TRBV7-8 and TRBJ1-5; the D segment could be TRBD1, given 5 matching bases. The sequenced sample consisted of naive CD4+ T cells sorted from blood. The cell subset or site label on this specimen signifies: CD45RA+ positively selected. This receptor was taken from a young man in good health. CDR3 region: CASSLVALQGLSNQPQHF. The DNA reads as follows: TGTGCCAGCAGCTTGGTCGCCTTGCAGGGACTTAGCAATCAGCCCCAGCATTTT.